Listed below are T cell receptor beta chains from one sample, sequenced in a study of CD4 and CD8 cells across lung adenocarcinoma regions. TCRdb redid the calling of the PCR reads with MiXCR, one entry per CDR3 protein. The sample holds under 2,500 distinct CDR3 sequences, about half seen once. Sequencing was done on a sample of CD4+ T cells from the center of a lung tumor. These receptors came from a female donor with lung adenocarcinoma. The CD4 and CD8 labels of this study may be unreliable. The conserved cysteine and the conserved F or W are not part of the CDR3 here. D genes are given only for firm matches.

v_call d_call cdr3_aa
TRBV27 TRBD1 ASSLTGGYTDTQY
TRBV6-1 TRBD2 ASRLAGRNEQF
TRBV27 TRBD2 ASSSSSLAGVPGTGELF
TRBV6-1 NA ASSEDGGRFYGYT
TRBV6-1 NA ASSEEGTEPYEQY
TRBV12-3/TRBV12-4 NA ASSSEETQY
TRBV6-5 TRBD1 ASSFPGQGGEQY
TRBV27 NA ASGLGGGVPDTQY
TRBV5-1 TRBD2 ASSPRRAGDNEQF
TRBV7-2 TRBD1 ASSSRTGSDTQY
TRBV6-1 NA ASSLDPVSYNEQF
TRBV20-1 TRBD2 SARVVGLAGSNEQF
TRBV6-1 NA ASSRGRDINTEAF
TRBV6-2/TRBV6-3 NA ASSYYGQLNQPQH
TRBV10-1 NA ASRGCATSGELF
TRBV6-1 TRBD1 ASGTDRGLNQDTQY
TRBV11-2 TRBD1 ASSLGGQGALGYT
TRBV6-5 TRBD2 ASSYRAGGKDTQY
TRBV10-1 TRBD2 ASNAGVSTNTQY
TRBV6-6 TRBD2 ASSSGLAGGWNEQF
TRBV4-1 TRBD2 ASSQGLGAGVRNEQF
TRBV6-1 NA ASSDRGDNEQF
TRBV3-1 TRBD1 ASSQDPGQGVYGQY
TRBV6-1 TRBD2 ASTVLAGGYLDEQF
TRBV7-2 NA ASSLSWGAEQTQY
TRBV6-5 TRBD2 ASSYEAGGSYEQF
TRBV4-1 NA ASSQDEEAGPYNEQF
TRBV6-1 TRBD2 ASSPLASGSYEQY
TRBV7-9 NA ASSPGARSSYNEQF
TRBV27 TRBD1 ASSPEGAVRGYT
TRBV9 TRBD1 ASSVVGTGTYEQY
TRBV6-5 TRBD1 ASSSGTGQETQY
TRBV6-1 TRBD1 ASSVPGDRDENEQF
TRBV6-4 NA ASSDSDSNEQF
TRBV6-1 TRBD1 ASSQQGKNTEAF
TRBV6-1 NA ASSERGHGYT
TRBV14 NA ASSQIQFSSYNEQF
TRBV20-1 NA SAPAERAYNEQF
TRBV6-1 TRBD2 ASRIGTSGGDEY
TRBV10-2 NA ATLLGLIGDEQF
TRBV6-1 NA ASRTGAYEQY
TRBV20-1 TRBD1 SAVTGTNSPLH
TRBV10-1 NA ASSERAGDSPLH
TRBV7-9 NA RGTGVRAKNMQY
TRBV6-4 NA ASSKGELNEQF
TRBV3-1 NA ASSQAGTNTANEQF
TRBV6-1 TRBD2 ASSPKTTSGRGADTQY
TRBV14 TRBD1 ASSLQRTGKVPGELF
TRBV11-2 TRBD1 ASSLGDRDQETQY
TRBV3-1 NA ASSQMNTQY
TRBV6-5 TRBD2 ASSYSRGRATETQY
TRBV4-1 NA ASSQKQEIYNEQF
TRBV20-1 NA SAREGSQQETQY
TRBV27 NA ASRNNQLEQF
TRBV6-5 TRBD1 ASSNEGTGGTETQY